This T cell receptor (beta chain) derives from a study of T cell responses to AZD1222 COVID-19 vaccine. Findings and caveats of the study: The donors showed a predominance of white British ancestry and of females, with possible underestimation of clonal diversity. Two AZD1222 doses significantly raised spike-specific TCR breadth and depth over controls. Only a handful of AZD1222 recipients, several in all, had baseline seropositivity.

V lost 0 bases and J lost 3; bases outside the gene matches: 4. CDR1 is SGDLS and CDR2 is YYNGEE in the germline V gene. This CDR3 has 15 amino acids. Generated by immunoSEQ multiplex PCR, the TCRdb table keeps only in-frame clones and is missing some. Of around 120,000 clones listed, 86% are singletons. Comment on this clone: What it binds is not known.

Sequenced material: peripheral blood, taken on day 0 of AZD1222 vaccination. The origin of this receptor is an adult in good health. This chain connects TRBV9 to TRBJ2-7, with 9 bases identical to TRBD2. The CDR3 reads CASSVAASGNYEQYF. CDR3 bases: TGTGCCAGCAGCGTAGCGGCTAGCGGGAACTACGAGCAGTACTTC.